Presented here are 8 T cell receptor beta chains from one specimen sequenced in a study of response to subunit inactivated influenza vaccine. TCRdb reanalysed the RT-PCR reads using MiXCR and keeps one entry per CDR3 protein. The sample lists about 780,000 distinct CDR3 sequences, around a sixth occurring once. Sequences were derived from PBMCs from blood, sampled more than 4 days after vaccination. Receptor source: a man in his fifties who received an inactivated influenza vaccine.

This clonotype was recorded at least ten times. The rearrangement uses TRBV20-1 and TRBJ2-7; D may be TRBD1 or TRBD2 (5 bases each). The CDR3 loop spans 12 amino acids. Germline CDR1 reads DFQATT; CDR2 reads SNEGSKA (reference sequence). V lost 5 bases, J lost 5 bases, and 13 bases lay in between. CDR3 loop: CSAPGASNEQYF. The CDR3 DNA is TGCAGTGCTCCCGGGGCCTCGAACGAGCAGTACTTC.

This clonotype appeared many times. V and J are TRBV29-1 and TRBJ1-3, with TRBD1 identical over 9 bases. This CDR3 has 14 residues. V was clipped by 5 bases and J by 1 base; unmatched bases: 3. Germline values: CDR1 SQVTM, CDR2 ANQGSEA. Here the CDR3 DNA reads TGCAGCGTTATGACAGGGGGGTCTGGAAACACCATATATTTT. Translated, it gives CSVMTGGSGNTIYF.

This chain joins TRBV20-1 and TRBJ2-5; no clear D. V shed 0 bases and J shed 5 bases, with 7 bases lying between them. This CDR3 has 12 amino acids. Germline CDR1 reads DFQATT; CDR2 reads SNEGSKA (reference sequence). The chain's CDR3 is CSARDWDETQYF. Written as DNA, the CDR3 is TGCAGTGCTAGAGATTGGGATGAGACCCAGTACTTC.

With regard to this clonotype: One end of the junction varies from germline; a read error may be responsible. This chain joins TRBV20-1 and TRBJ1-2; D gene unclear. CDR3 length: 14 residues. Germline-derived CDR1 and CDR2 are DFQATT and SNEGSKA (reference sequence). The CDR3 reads CSTRTSRKAYGYTF. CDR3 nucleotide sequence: TGCAGTACTAGAACGAGTCGGAAGGCCTATGGCTACACCTTC.

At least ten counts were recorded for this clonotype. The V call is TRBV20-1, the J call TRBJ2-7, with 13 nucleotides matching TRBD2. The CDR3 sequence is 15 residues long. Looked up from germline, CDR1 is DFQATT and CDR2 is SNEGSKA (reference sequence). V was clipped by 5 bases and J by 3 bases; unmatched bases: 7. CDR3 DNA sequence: TGCAGTGCTGAGTCCGGGACTAGCGGGATCTACGAGCAGTACTTC. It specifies CSAESGTSGIYEQYF.

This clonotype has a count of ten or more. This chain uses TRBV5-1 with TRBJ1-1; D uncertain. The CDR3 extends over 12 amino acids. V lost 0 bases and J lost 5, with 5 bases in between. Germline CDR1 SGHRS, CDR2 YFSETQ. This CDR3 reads CASSLGRTEAFF. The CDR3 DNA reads TGCGCCAGCAGCTTGGGGAGGACTGAAGCTTTCTTT.

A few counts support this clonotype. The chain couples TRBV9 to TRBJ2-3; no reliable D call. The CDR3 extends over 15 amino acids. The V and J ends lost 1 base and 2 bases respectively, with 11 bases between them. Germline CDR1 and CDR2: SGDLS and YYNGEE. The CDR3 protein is CASSVSHIYTDTQYF. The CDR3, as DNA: TGTGCCAGCAGCGTATCCCACATTTACACAGATACGCAGTATTTT.

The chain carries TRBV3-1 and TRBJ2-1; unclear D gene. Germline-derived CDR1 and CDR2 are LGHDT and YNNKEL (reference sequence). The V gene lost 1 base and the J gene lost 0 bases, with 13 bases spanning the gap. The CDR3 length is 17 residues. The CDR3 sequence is CASSQVFSDVSYNEQFF. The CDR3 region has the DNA TGTGCCAGCAGCCAAGTTTTCTCAGACGTCTCCTACAATGAGCAGTTCTTC.